This T cell receptor (beta chain) comes out of a study of neoadjuvant anti-PD-1 for oral cavity cancer. Libraries were prepared by immunoSEQ multiplex PCR; TCRdb keeps only in-frame clonotypes and omits some of them. The sample carries about 14,000 clones, roughly 40% recorded once. The table lists this clone with a few counts. Its antigen is unknown. The time point is: after neoadjuvant nivolumab, at surgical resection. Overall study findings and caveats: Treg/Th17 ratio rose with pretreatment blood and fell with post-treatment tumor TCRbeta clonality. TCR analyses covered only a few patients per response group. Expansion of preexisting intratumoral clones was suggested to aid response.

The CDR3 contains 16 residues. V gene TRBV21-1 combines with J gene TRBJ2-3; the listed D gene, TRBD1, was not tested against the DNA. TRBV21-1 is a recognized pseudogene. Sample: tumor tissue, taken after nivolumab (anti-PD-1) treatment. The clonotype originates from a person between 40 and 80 years old with oral cavity squamous cell carcinoma. CDR3 bases: TGTGCCAGCAGCAAAGGACGGCAGGGGAGCACAGATACGCAGTATTTT. Its translation: CASSKGRQGSTDTQYF.